These T cell receptor beta chains were read from a single sample in a study of T-cell reconstitution after alpha-beta-depleted transplantation in children. Using its own MiXCR run on the PCR reads, TCRdb lists one record per CDR3 protein. Among 900,000 or so distinct CDR3 sequences listed, roughly 15% were seen once. This specimen was PBMCs, mostly from graft donor cells, taken 360 days after TCRalphabeta/CD19-depleted stem cell transplant. The receptor set was obtained from a male patient between 5 and 17 years old who had a stem cell transplant for acute lymphoblastic leukemia, so the T cells may come from the graft donor. CDR3s include the opening cysteine and the closing phenylalanine or tryptophan. Fields, in order: D gene, clone size, V gene, CDR3 length, J gene, CDR3 DNA, CDR3 protein. The D gene is left open where the match is weak. Rows give clone size only sometimes, using once, few, many, or a class for an expanded clone.

D: TRBD2
size: NA
V: TRBV29-1
length: 14
J: TRBJ2-7
DNA: TGCAGCGAATCCGGAGTGGGAGGGCCTTACGAGCAGTACTTC
CDR3: CSESGVGGPYEQYF

D: NA
size: few
V: TRBV6-5
length: 15
J: TRBJ2-3
DNA: TGTGCCAGCAGTCGAGGTGATGAAAACACAGATACGCAGTATTTT
CDR3: CASSRGDENTDTQYF

D: TRBD2
size: NA
V: TRBV20-1
length: 18
J: TRBJ2-1
DNA: TGCAGTGCTAGACTAGCGGGAGGCTTTTACGGACTCTACAATGAGCAGTTCTTC
CDR3: CSARLAGGFYGLYNEQFF

D: TRBD1
size: NA
V: TRBV15
length: 17
J: TRBJ2-7
DNA: TGTGCCACCAGCAGCTCCATAATCCGGGACAGGGGCCACGAGCAGTACTTC
CDR3: CATSSSIIRDRGHEQYF

D: NA
size: NA
V: TRBV20-1
length: 15
J: TRBJ2-5
DNA: TGCAGTGCTAGAGATCCCCCTGTGGGGGGCGAGACCCAGTACTTC
CDR3: CSARDPPVGGETQYF

D: NA
size: NA
V: TRBV10-2
length: 17
J: TRBJ2-1
DNA: TGCGCCAGTAGCAGGGGGGTCACGGGAGGGCCCCCCAATGAGCAGTTCTTC
CDR3: CASSRGVTGGPPNEQFF

D: NA
size: NA
V: TRBV7-9
length: 14
J: TRBJ2-1
DNA: TGTGCCAGCACCCACTCCTTGGGCGTTGGAGAGCAGTTCTTC
CDR3: CASTHSLGVGEQFF

D: NA
size: many
V: TRBV5-1
length: 14
J: TRBJ2-5
DNA: TGCGCCAGCAGCTTGGGGCTAGGAGAAGAGACCCAGTACTTC
CDR3: CASSLGLGEETQYF

D: NA
size: NA
V: TRBV12-3/TRBV12-4
length: 12
J: TRBJ2-3
DNA: TGTGCCAGCAGTCATCAAGGGCTTAAGCAGTATTTT
CDR3: CASSHQGLKQYF

D: NA
size: NA
V: TRBV27
length: 14
J: TRBJ2-2
DNA: TGTGCCAGCAGTTTAATCGGTTTCACCGGGGAGCTGTTTTTT
CDR3: CASSLIGFTGELFF

D: NA
size: NA
V: TRBV11-2
length: 15
J: TRBJ2-7
DNA: TGTGCCAGCAGCAACGACCCGGGGCAAGCCTACGAGCAGTACTTC
CDR3: CASSNDPGQAYEQYF

D: NA
size: many
V: TRBV15
length: 17
J: TRBJ2-2
DNA: TGTGCCACCAGTCCTCGGGGAGGAAACGCGAACACCGGGGAGCTGTTTTTT
CDR3: CATSPRGGNANTGELFF

D: TRBD2
size: many
V: TRBV7-9
length: 17
J: TRBJ2-1
DNA: TGTGCCAGCAGCCTCGGCTGGGGAAGCGGGAGGGGCAATGAGCAGTTCTTC
CDR3: CASSLGWGSGRGNEQFF

D: NA
size: few
V: TRBV2
length: 13
J: TRBJ1-2
DNA: TGTGCCACCGAAGGGCTAGGGGCCTATGGCTACACCTTC
CDR3: CATEGLGAYGYTF

D: NA
size: few
V: TRBV5-1
length: 16
J: TRBJ2-7
DNA: TGCGCCAGCAGCTTGGGGGATCAGGCGGGCTTCTACGAGCAGTACTTC
CDR3: CASSLGDQAGFYEQYF

D: NA
size: NA
V: TRBV29-1
length: 12
J: TRBJ2-5
DNA: TGCAGCGTTCTGGGTCCCACAGAGACCCAGTACTTC
CDR3: CSVLGPTETQYF

D: TRBD2
size: many
V: TRBV12-3/TRBV12-4
length: 14
J: TRBJ2-1
DNA: TGTGCCAGCATCCCCGGGACTAGAGCGAATGAGCAGTTCTTC
CDR3: CASIPGTRANEQFF

D: NA
size: few
V: TRBV7-7
length: 14
J: TRBJ2-5
DNA: TGTGCCAGCAGCTTAGCCCCCCTAGGAGAGACCCAGTACTTC
CDR3: CASSLAPLGETQYF

D: TRBD1
size: few
V: TRBV20-1
length: 14
J: TRBJ1-2
DNA: TGCAGTGCCCTTACCGGGACAGCTCTCTATGGCTACACCTTC
CDR3: CSALTGTALYGYTF

D: TRBD2
size: few
V: TRBV18
length: 16
J: TRBJ2-2
DNA: TGTGCCAGCTCATCGGGACTAGCGGGGACCACCGGGGAGCTGTTTTTT
CDR3: CASSSGLAGTTGELFF

D: TRBD1
size: few
V: TRBV5-1
length: 14
J: TRBJ2-1
DNA: TGCGCCAGCAGCGCTTACAGGGGGCACAATGAGCAGTTCTTC
CDR3: CASSAYRGHNEQFF

D: NA
size: many
V: TRBV5-1
length: 15
J: TRBJ2-7
DNA: TGCGCCAGCAGCTTGGATGGGGCTGGCCCCTACGAGCAGTACTTC
CDR3: CASSLDGAGPYEQYF

D: TRBD2
size: NA
V: TRBV19
length: 15
J: TRBJ2-3
DNA: TGTGCCAGTAGTATCTCAGCGGGAAGCACAGATACGCAGTATTTT
CDR3: CASSISAGSTDTQYF

D: NA
size: NA
V: TRBV12-3/TRBV12-4
length: 15
J: TRBJ2-7
DNA: TGTGCCAGCAGTTTTCTTGAGGGGCCTACCTACGAGCAGTACTTC
CDR3: CASSFLEGPTYEQYF

D: TRBD2
size: once
V: TRBV7-2
length: 16
J: TRBJ2-7
DNA: TGTGCCAGCTCTTCCCGGGGGACTAGCGGGAGAGGCGAGCAGTACTTC
CDR3: CASSSRGTSGRGEQYF

D: NA
size: many
V: TRBV5-1
length: 13
J: TRBJ2-5
DNA: TGCGCCAGCAGAGAGGGTTCACAAGAGACCCAGTACTTC
CDR3: CASREGSQETQYF

D: NA
size: few
V: TRBV3-1
length: 16
J: TRBJ2-3
DNA: TGTGCCAGCAGCCCGACATCGGGCATGAGCGCAGATACGCAGTATTTT
CDR3: CASSPTSGMSADTQYF

D: TRBD2
size: NA
V: TRBV6-5
length: 17
J: TRBJ2-7
DNA: TGTGCCAGCAGTTACCAAACGCCGGGACTAATTTCCCACGAGCAGTACTTC
CDR3: CASSYQTPGLISHEQYF

D: NA
size: few
V: TRBV6-1
length: 14
J: TRBJ1-4
DNA: TGTGCCAGCAGAGATAGGGGGGAGGGAGAAAAACTGTTTTTT
CDR3: CASRDRGEGEKLFF

D: TRBD1
size: NA
V: TRBV2
length: 16
J: TRBJ2-1
DNA: TGTGCCAGCAGTGCACCCCTCGCGACAGGGGGCAATGAGCAGTTCTTC
CDR3: CASSAPLATGGNEQFF

D: TRBD1
size: NA
V: TRBV12-5
length: 22
J: TRBJ1-6
DNA: TGTGCTAGTGGTTTGTTCCCGCTAAGAGTTACAGGGGCAAGCTCCTATAATTCACCCCTCCACTTT
CDR3: CASGLFPLRVTGASSYNSPLHF

D: TRBD1
size: many
V: TRBV5-1
length: 15
J: TRBJ2-1
DNA: TGCGCCAGCAGCTATACAGGGGTGGACCACAATGAGCAGTTCTTC
CDR3: CASSYTGVDHNEQFF

D: NA
size: NA
V: TRBV12-3/TRBV12-4
length: 16
J: TRBJ2-4
DNA: TGTGCCAGCAGTTTAGGGGGCAAAATAGCCAAAAACATTCAGTACTTC
CDR3: CASSLGGKIAKNIQYF

D: NA
size: NA
V: TRBV4-1
length: 14
J: TRBJ2-7
DNA: TGCGCCAGCAGCCAAGAGGACGGCGGTTACGAGCAGTACTTC
CDR3: CASSQEDGGYEQYF

D: TRBD1
size: many
V: TRBV10-3
length: 13
J: TRBJ2-7
DNA: TGTGCCATCAGGGACAGGGGGACCTACGAGCAGTACTTC
CDR3: CAIRDRGTYEQYF

D: NA
size: few
V: TRBV7-2
length: 15
J: TRBJ2-7
DNA: TGTGCCAGCAGAGGGGGGATGAGGAAATCCTACGAGCAGTACTTC
CDR3: CASRGGMRKSYEQYF

D: NA
size: NA
V: TRBV4-1
length: 17
J: TRBJ1-2
DNA: TGCGCCAGCAGCCAAGAAGTTAAGGGGCCCTACCCCTATGGCTACACCTTC
CDR3: CASSQEVKGPYPYGYTF

D: TRBD2
size: few
V: TRBV6-1
length: 16
J: TRBJ2-1
DNA: TGTGCCAGCAGTGGGGGACTAGCGCTGAAAATATGTGAGCAGTTCTTC
CDR3: CASSGGLALKICEQFF

D: TRBD2
size: few
V: TRBV2
length: 16
J: TRBJ2-5
DNA: TGTGCCAGCAGTGACTCGCGGCGGGGGGGCAGGGGGACCCAGTACTTC
CDR3: CASSDSRRGGRGTQYF

D: TRBD2
size: NA
V: TRBV5-1
length: 17
J: TRBJ2-1
DNA: TGCGCCAGCAGCATGGATAGGACTAGCGGCATATACAATGAGCAGTTCTTC
CDR3: CASSMDRTSGIYNEQFF

D: TRBD1
size: NA
V: TRBV29-1
length: 15
J: TRBJ1-2
DNA: TGCAGCGTTGCACCAACAGGGGGCTTGCGCTATGGCTACACCTTC
CDR3: CSVAPTGGLRYGYTF

D: TRBD2
size: NA
V: TRBV19
length: 15
J: TRBJ2-7
DNA: TGTGCCAGTAGTATCGGGCCTAGCGGGAGAGTGCAGCGTAGCTTC
CDR3: CASSIGPSGRVQRSF

D: NA
size: NA
V: TRBV6-6
length: 10
J: TRBJ1-3
DNA: TGTGCCAGCAGTTGGAACACCATATATTTT
CDR3: CASSWNTIYF

D: TRBD1
size: few
V: TRBV27
length: 13
J: TRBJ2-7
DNA: TGTGCCAGCAGTCATACAGGGGGGTACGAGCAGTACTTC
CDR3: CASSHTGGYEQYF

D: NA
size: few
V: TRBV10-1
length: 14
J: TRBJ2-7
DNA: TGCGCCAGCAGTGACCTACAGGGTGTATACGAGCAGTACTTC
CDR3: CASSDLQGVYEQYF

D: NA
size: few
V: TRBV2
length: 11
J: TRBJ1-1
DNA: TGTGCCAGCAGGAGGAATCCGGGGGCTTTCTTT
CDR3: CASRRNPGAFF

D: TRBD1
size: many
V: TRBV25-1
length: 19
J: TRBJ2-2
DNA: TGTGCCAGCAGTGAATCAAGGACAGGGAGTTTCGCGAACACCGGGGAGCTGTTTTTT
CDR3: CASSESRTGSFANTGELFF